The 21 T cell receptor beta chains in this list originate from one sample, sequenced in a study of T cell responses to AZD1222 COVID-19 vaccine. Libraries were prepared by immunoSEQ multiplex PCR; TCRdb keeps only in-frame clonotypes and omits some of them. Of 170,000 or so clones in the sample, 87% were seen once. This material consisted of peripheral blood, taken on day 0 of AZD1222 vaccination. These receptors all stem from an adult in good health.

This clone was seen just once. The rearrangement uses TRBV28 and TRBJ1-1, with TRBD1 identical over 9 bases. Germline CDR1 reads MDHEN; CDR2 reads SYDVKM. The length of the CDR3 is 12 residues. The DNA for the CDR3 is TGTGCTAGCGACAGGGGGGTTACTGAAGCTTTCTTT. Protein sequence: CASDRGVTEAFF.

The CDR3 DNA reads TGTGCCAGCAGTTACTGGAATGAGCAGTTCTTC. This encodes CASSYWNEQFF. This chain links TRBV6-5 with TRBJ2-1; D gene unclear. This CDR3 has 11 residues. V gave up 1 base and J gave up 7 bases, with 2 bases separating them. The germline V gene encodes CDR1 MNHEY and CDR2 SVGAGI.

This chain joins TRBV19 and TRBJ2-1; TRBD2 matches 10 bases. Germline CDR1 is LNHDA and CDR2 is SQIVND (reference sequence). V shed 0 bases and J 3 bases; nucleotides not matched to a gene: 2. CDR3 length equals 16 residues. CDR3 DNA: TGTGCCAGTAGTATAGATGCTAGCGGGAGCTACAATGAGCAGTTCTTC. Residues: CASSIDASGSYNEQFF.

J is TRBJ2-1 and V is TRBV15; 9 bases align to TRBD2. Germline-derived CDR1 and CDR2 are LNHNV and YYDKDF (reference sequence). CDR3 length: 18 amino acids. With V trimmed by 1 base and J by 2 bases, 9 bases remained unmatched. CDR3 amino acids: CATSRGGSGSFTYNEQFF. Written as DNA, the CDR3 is TGTGCCACCAGCAGAGGAGGTAGCGGGAGTTTCACCTACAATGAGCAGTTCTTC.

This clone was seen more than once but under ten times. V usage is TRBV7-2 and J usage is TRBJ2-3; D possibly corresponds to TRBD1 (6 bases). This CDR3 has 16 residues. V was cut by 5 bases and J by 2 bases, with 17 bases left in between. CDR1 is SGHTA and CDR2 is FQGNSA in the germline V gene. CDR3 DNA: TGTGCCAGCAGCCCAGGGGTTATAGCAGACACAGATACGCAGTATTTT. This gives the protein CASSPGVIADTDTQYF.

This chain connects TRBV5-1 to TRBJ1-5, with D possibly matching TRBD1 (6 bases). Trimming removed 0 bases from V and 5 bases from J, with 15 bases in between. CDR3 length: 16 residues. Germline assignment: CDR1 SGHRS and CDR2 YFSETQ. CDR3 nucleotide sequence: TGCGCCAGCAGCTTGGGGGGGGCGCTTACAGATCAGCCCCAGCATTTT. Protein sequence: CASSLGGALTDQPQHF. The variable domain in full, with the rest retrieved from reference TRBV5-1 and TRBJ1-5, is KAGVTQTPRYLIKTRGQQVTLSCSPISGHRSVSWYQQTPGQGLQFLFEYFSETQRNKGNFPGRFSGRQFSNSRSEMNVSTLELGDSALYLCASSLGGALTDQPQHFGDGTRLSIL.

J is TRBJ1-1 and V is TRBV18, with D possibly TRBD1 on 6 matching bases. Trimming took off 3 bases at V and 10 bases at J, with 24 bases between the two ends. This CDR3 has 16 residues. From germline, CDR1 is KGHSH and CDR2 LQKENI. The DNA of the CDR3 is TGTGCCAGCTCACCCTCGGGGGGGCCAACGACCGTCGGAGCTTTCTTT. Protein: CASSPSGGPTTVGAFF.

V is TRBV4-1 and J is TRBJ2-5, with D perhaps given as TRBD1 or TRBD2 (5 bases each). V lost 2 bases and J 6 bases, leaving 13 bases between the germline ends. The CDR3 runs to 14 residues. Germline loops: CDR1 MGHRA, CDR2 YSYEKL. CDR3 in amino acids: CASSQTRGYQTQYF. The CDR3 coding sequence is TGCGCCAGCAGCCAAACGAGGGGTTATCAGACCCAGTACTTC.

V usage is TRBV5-6 and J usage is TRBJ1-1, with D maybe TRBD1 (5 bases). V lost 3 bases and J lost 3, with 12 bases in between. CDR1 is SGHDT, CDR2 YYEEEE, per germline. This CDR3 has 14 amino acids. The CDR3 nucleotides read TGTGCCAGCAGCTGGGGCCGTGGGGACACTGAAGCTTTCTTT. This sequence encodes CASSWGRGDTEAFF.

V is TRBV28 and J is TRBJ1-2; TRBD1 matches at 11 bases. Germline CDR1 and CDR2: MDHEN and SYDVKM. This CDR3 is 15 amino acids long. Germline trimming cut 6 bases from V and 7 bases from J; bases unmatched to any gene: 10. The CDR3 loop reads CASRRRDRGVIGYTF. The CDR3 bases are TGTGCCAGCAGGCGACGGGACAGGGGGGTGATTGGCTACACCTTC.

V is TRBV9 and J is TRBJ1-6; D might be TRBD1 (5 bases). Germline CDR1 SGDLS, CDR2 YYNGEE. With 0 bases removed from V and 9 bases from J, the gap between germline ends came to 16 bases. The CDR3 extends over 16 amino acids. The CDR3 here is CASSVGLTAGSSPLHF. The DNA of the CDR3 is TGTGCCAGCAGCGTAGGCTTGACAGCCGGGAGTTCACCCCTCCACTTT.

V gene TRBV6-5 combines with J gene TRBJ2-2; 7 bases match TRBD2. After removal of 10 bases from V and 8 bases from J, the junction contained 4 bases not matched to a gene. This CDR3 has 11 amino acids. Germline V gene lookup returns CDR1 MNHEY and CDR2 SVGAGI. CDR3 residues: CATDGRGELFF. CDR3 sequence (DNA): TGTGCCACCGACGGGAGGGGGGAGCTGTTTTTT.

V usage is TRBV19 and J usage is TRBJ1-2; the D is unclear. Germline V gives CDR1 LNHDA, CDR2 SQIVND (reference sequence). The CDR3 is made up of 15 amino acids. V lost 3 bases and J 7 bases, leaving 18 bases between the germline ends. The CDR3 loop is CASSIPVSGRAGYTF. The DNA of the CDR3 is TGTGCCAGTAGTATCCCCGTCTCGGGGAGGGCTGGCTACACCTTC.

The chain links TRBV19 to TRBJ1-2; 9 nucleotides agree with TRBD1. The J segment lost 0 bases and the V segment lost 10 bases, leaving 12 bases of the junction unmatched. The CDR3 runs 16 residues. Germline CDR1 and CDR2: LNHDA and SQIVND (reference sequence). CDR3 amino acids: CATLRGQGKPNYGYTF. CDR3 nucleotide sequence: TGTGCCACCTTAAGGGGACAGGGTAAACCTAACTATGGCTACACCTTC.

The chain links TRBV11-3 to TRBJ1-1; 7 bases agree with TRBD1. Per the germline V gene, CDR1 is SGHNT and CDR2 is YENEEA. After removal of 5 bases from V and 6 bases from J, the junction contained 9 bases not matched to a gene. The CDR3 is made up of 14 amino acids. The CDR3 DNA follows: TGTGCCAGCAGCCAGAGACAGGGAAGCTCTGAAGCTTTCTTT. It codes for CASSQRQGSSEAFF.

This clone occurred once. The gene calls are TRBV7-3 and TRBJ1-5; no clear D gene. Trimming pared 2 bases from V and 7 bases from J, leaving 9 bases between. Germline V gene sequence: CDR1 SGHTA, CDR2 FQGTGA. The CDR3 is 13 residues long. CDR3 in DNA: TGTGCCAGCAGCTTAGAGGCTAGACAGCCCCAGCATTTT. This encodes CASSLEARQPQHF.

The chain joins TRBV9 to TRBJ1-5; 11 bases map to TRBD1. CDR3 length: 18 amino acids. Trimming took 0 bases from V and 1 from J; bases not matched to a gene: 6. The germline CDR1 and CDR2 sequences are SGDLS and YYNGEE. The CDR3 loop reads CASSVVSDRGRSNQPQHF. CDR3 DNA: TGTGCCAGCAGCGTAGTTTCGGACAGGGGGCGAAGCAATCAGCCCCAGCATTTT.

The rearrangement uses TRBV11-1 and TRBJ2-3, with no clear D. The germline V gene has CDR1 SGHAT and CDR2 FQDESV (reference sequence). The CDR3 runs to 14 residues. Trimming removed 1 base at V and 0 bases at J, with 5 bases between. The CDR3 sequence: CASSLGPSTDTQYF. The CDR3 region has the DNA TGTGCCAGCAGCTTAGGGCCCAGCACAGATACGCAGTATTTT.

This chain links TRBV19 with TRBJ2-1, with 9 bases aligning to TRBD1. Germline lookup yields CDR1 LNHDA and CDR2 SQIVND (reference sequence). The CDR3 extends over 14 amino acids. The trim removed 11 bases at V and 4 bases at J, leaving 9 bases unmatched. The CDR3 loop is CASEGQGKYNEQFF. As DNA, the CDR3 is TGTGCCTCTGAAGGACAGGGGAAATACAATGAGCAGTTCTTC.

The V gene is TRBV6-2 or TRBV6-3, the J gene TRBJ2-7; TRBD1 agrees at 10 bases. From germline, CDR1 is MNHEY and CDR2 SVGEGT. The CDR3 is made up of 16 amino acids. Unmatched junction bases numbered 8, after V lost 0 bases and J lost 6 bases. CDR3 coding DNA: TGTGCCAGCAGTTACTCCAAGCGGGACAGGGGATTCGAGCAGTACTTC. It encodes CASSYSKRDRGFEQYF.

The V and J genes are TRBV6-5 and TRBJ2-5; 7 nucleotides align to TRBD2. CDR3 length equals 14 residues. CDR1 and CDR2 (germline): MNHEY, SVGAGI. With V trimmed by 6 bases and J by 5 bases, 9 bases remained unmatched. The CDR3 bases are TGTGCCAGCAGCCGCCTAGTGGGAGGGGAGACCCAGTACTTC. Amino acid sequence: CASSRLVGGETQYF.